Listed below are T cell receptor beta chains from one sample, sequenced in a study of ipilimumab plus nivolumab after autologous stem cell transplantation. Sequencing used immunoSEQ multiplex PCR; TCRdb keeps in-frame clones, though not all of them. The repertoire holds 15,000 or so clones, 80% seen once, with 9.5% to 13% in the top ten. The sample consisted of PBMCs, taken in a trial of ipilimumab plus nivolumab as post-transplant consolidation. These receptors all stem from a male donor with diffuse large B-cell lymphoma. Each CDR3 is given without its conserved first and last residue.

v_gene	j_gene	CDR3aa
TRBV5-1	TRBJ2-3	ASSLGVSRDTQY
TRBV6-1	TRBJ1-1	ASSGDIGGTEAF
TRBV10-1	TRBJ2-5	ASSERRGETQY
TRBV6-6	TRBJ1-2	ASSTSPGNSNYGYT
TRBV7-9	TRBJ2-3	ASSPTTGAGADTQY
TRBV6-1	TRBJ2-7	ASLDKSLAYEQY
TRBV11-2	TRBJ2-1	ASRLLAGNYNEQF
TRBV5-5	TRBJ2-7	ASSSAGYEQY
TRBV14	TRBJ2-3	ASSPYNSFLGPHTQY
TRBV30	TRBJ2-3	AGQGGTDTQY
TRBV30	TRBJ1-1	AWRYPHYRRVSEAF
TRBV2	TRBJ1-5	ASSEGGWGNQPQH
TRBV7-2	TRBJ2-3	ASSRTSGGARNTQY
TRBV7-9	TRBJ1-1	ASSPDGQGPEAF
TRBV4-2	TRBJ2-7	ASSQIEGSSYEQY
TRBV29-1	TRBJ2-2	SVGTSGGAGGELF
TRBV19	TRBJ1-6	ASSIEGQGRSPLH